The 14 T cell receptor beta chains presented below share a single source sample, sequenced in a study of response to subunit inactivated influenza vaccine. MiXCR, applied by TCRdb to the RT-PCR reads, yields one record per CDR3 protein. The sample has 150,000 to 200,000 distinct CDR3 sequences; approximately 9.2% are singletons. The starting material was non-naive T cells sorted from PBMCs, obtained on the day of vaccination. The receptors come from a man aged 50-59 years who received an inactivated influenza vaccine.

This clonotype appeared many times. The chain has TRBV15 and TRBJ2-3, with D tentatively TRBD1 (5 bases). Germline loops: CDR1 LNHNV, CDR2 YYDKDF (reference sequence). V was clipped by 5 bases and J by 3 bases, with 12 bases between them. The CDR3 contains 14 residues. CDR3: CATSFEAGTDTQYF. For the CDR3, the DNA is TGTGCCACCAGCTTTGAGGCAGGGACAGATACGCAGTATTTT. Supplemented by reference TRBV15 and TRBJ2-3, the full variable domain reads DAMVIQNPRYQVTQFGKPVTLSCSQTLNHNVMYWYQQKSSQAPKLLFHYYDKDFNNEADTPDNFQSRRPNTSFCFLDIRSPGLGDTAMYLCATSFEAGTDTQYFGPGTRLTVL.

This clonotype was detected ten times or more. V and J are TRBV7-8 and TRBJ2-2; D gene ambiguous. The CDR3 is made up of 13 amino acids. V lost 0 bases and J lost 5, with 4 bases in between. The germline gives CDR1 SGHVS, CDR2 FQNEAQ. The DNA of the CDR3 is TGTGCCAGCAGCTTAGCCCAAACCGGGGAGCTGTTTTTT. It yields the protein CASSLAQTGELFF.

In the case of this clonotype: At one end, the junction sequence differs from germline, possibly due to a read error. The chain joins TRBV2 to TRBJ2-3; D call uncertain. Germline V CDR1 and CDR2: SNHLY, FYNNEI. This CDR3 has 15 amino acids. In nucleotides, the CDR3 is TGTGCCAGCAGTGAAGCGGGCTACTCCACAGATACGCGGTATTTT. This encodes CASSEAGYSTDTRYF.

The rearrangement links TRBV7-9 to TRBJ2-3; D unresolved. The CDR3 is 12 residues long. V was shortened by 5 bases and J by 3 bases, with 6 bases between the two germline ends. Germline V gene data show CDR1 as SEHNR and CDR2 as FQNEAQ (reference sequence). CDR3 coding DNA: TGTGCCAGCAGCCCGATTACAGATACGCAGTATTTT. It is translated as CASSPITDTQYF.

This clonotype was picked up a small number of times. The chain couples TRBV9 to TRBJ2-2; possibly TRBD1 for D (5 bases). The CDR3 extends over 16 amino acids. The V and J ends lost 3 bases and 4 bases respectively, with 16 bases between them. The germline V gene encodes CDR1 SGDLS and CDR2 YYNGEE. CDR3 nucleotides: TGTGCCAGCAGCGCCTATGGGCAGGGAAGCACCGGGGAGCTGTTTTTT. It is translated as CASSAYGQGSTGELFF.

The table lists this clonotype with many counts. The V gene is TRBV28, the J gene TRBJ2-7; D gene unclear. The ends were cut back, 9 bases at V and 11 bases at J, with 29 bases in the middle. The germline gives CDR1 MDHEN, CDR2 SYDVKM. This CDR3 is 15 amino acids long. CDR3 sequence: CARNLGVVKLRVEYF. In DNA form, the CDR3 reads TGTGCCAGGAACTTGGGCGTAGTTAAGCTCCGAGTGGAGTACTTC.

The table lists this clonotype with many counts. V usage is TRBV7-2 and J usage is TRBJ1-4; TRBD1 might be the D (5 bases). The V and J ends lost 5 bases and 1 base respectively, with 14 bases between them. Germline CDR1 is SGHTA and CDR2 is FQGNSA. The CDR3 is 16 residues long. The CDR3, as DNA: TGTGCCAGCAGCAAAGACAGAGCTCTAACTAATGAAAAACTGTTTTTT. Translation: CASSKDRALTNEKLFF.

The chain uses TRBV18 and TRBJ2-5; D may correspond to TRBD1 or TRBD2 (5 bases each). This CDR3 spans 15 amino acids. Trimming removed 3 bases from V and 0 bases from J, with 11 bases in between. Germline V gene lookup returns CDR1 KGHSH and CDR2 LQKENI. CDR3 amino acids: CASSPRSGHQETQYF. The CDR3 bases are TGTGCCAGCTCACCCAGGTCGGGACACCAAGAGACCCAGTACTTC.

CDR3 loop: CASSPRTSGGAGSYEQYF. DNA for the CDR3: TGTGCCAGCAGCCCTCGGACTAGCGGGGGGGCTGGATCTTACGAGCAGTACTTC. The chain has TRBV11-2 and TRBJ2-7; 15 nucleotides agree with TRBD2. CDR1 and CDR2 (germline): SGHAT, FQNNGV. The trim removed 5 bases at V and 4 bases at J, leaving 12 bases unmatched. This CDR3 spans 18 amino acids.

In this sample, this clonotype turned up many times. J is TRBJ1-5 and V is TRBV28; possibly TRBD1 for D (6 bases). Trimming pared 2 bases from V and 0 bases from J, leaving 11 bases between. This CDR3 has 16 amino acids. In germline, CDR1 is MDHEN, CDR2 SYDVKM. CDR3 amino acids: CASSLAGHSSNQPQHF. CDR3 bases: TGTGCCAGCAGTTTAGCGGGACACTCTAGCAATCAGCCCCAGCATTTT.

The chain couples TRBV2 to TRBJ2-1, with TRBD2 matching over 8 bases. CDR1 and CDR2 from the germline V gene are SNHLY and FYNNEI. The CDR3 sequence is 16 residues long. The V gene end was trimmed by 3 bases and the J gene end by 8 bases; junction bases not matched to a gene: 12. The CDR3: CASSDPAGVRNDEQFF. The CDR3 DNA sequence: TGTGCCAGCAGTGATCCAGCGGGGGTTCGGAACGATGAGCAGTTCTTC.

The V and J genes are TRBV28 and TRBJ2-2; 9 bases are a match to TRBD1. This CDR3 spans 16 amino acids. Germline CDR1 is MDHEN and CDR2 is SYDVKM. Trimming at V came to 4 bases and at J to 4 bases, leaving 7 bases not matched to a gene. CDR3 sequence (DNA): TGTGCCAGCAGTTCCACCGGGACAGGGCGCACCGGGGAGCTGTTTTTT. Translation gives CASSSTGTGRTGELFF.

Points on this clonotype: This could be a read error, since a much larger clone is one nucleotide away. The chain uses TRBV7-8 and TRBJ2-2, with TRBD2 matching 11 bases. The J segment lost 4 bases and the V segment lost 9 bases, leaving 10 bases of the junction unmatched. The germline V gene has CDR1 SGHVS and CDR2 FQNEAQ. The CDR3 runs 16 residues. This CDR3 is CARSLIAGGRTGELFF. CDR3 bases: TGTGCCAGGAGCCTCATAGCGGGGGGGCGCACCGGGGAGCTGTTTTTT. The full variable domain, its missing parts supplied by reference TRBV7-8 and TRBJ2-2, is GAGVSQSPRYKVAKRGQDVALRCDPISGHVSLFWYQQALGQGPEFLTYFQNEAQLDKSGLPSDRFFAERPEGSVSTLKIQRTQQEDSAVYLCARSLIAGGRTGELFFGEGSRLTVL.

This clonotype was detected ten times or more. The rearrangement joins TRBV6-2 or TRBV6-3 to TRBJ2-2, with 8 bases aligning to TRBD2. This CDR3 has 13 residues. Germline V gene data show CDR1 as MNHEY and CDR2 as SVGEGT. Trimming took 7 bases from V and 5 from J; bases not matched to a gene: 3. CDR3 coding DNA: TGTGCCAGCACGTTAGCGGGAACCGGGGAGCTGTTTTTT. Translating it yields CASTLAGTGELFF.